Presented here are 26 T cell receptor beta chains from one specimen sequenced in a study of molecular identifiers for immune sequencing clone quantification. MiXCR, applied by TCRdb to the PCR reads, yields one record per CDR3 protein. The sample has just under 650,000 distinct CDR3 sequences, 15% to 20% seen once. Sequenced input: naive CD8+ T cells from blood, with Jurkat cell RNA spiked in. Subset in this sample: FACS-sorted CD8+CD4-CCR7+CD45RA+ naive T cells. All receptors derive from a human donor in good health. Some libraries in this study had Jurkat cell RNA spiked in.

V is TRBV11-2 and J is TRBJ2-5, with 10 bases that match TRBD2. This CDR3 is 15 amino acids long. V trimming: 5 bases; J trimming: 5 bases; junction bases outside the gene matches: 8. The germline CDR1 and CDR2 sequences are SGHAT and FQNNGV. The CDR3 bases are TGTGCCAGCAGCCCTGGGACTAGCGATTGGGAGACCCAGTACTTC. This encodes CASSPGTSDWETQYF.

The chain has TRBV13 and TRBJ2-1, with a possible D match to TRBD2 (6 bases). The germline gives CDR1 PRHDT, CDR2 FYEKMQ (reference sequence). The V and J ends lost 5 bases and 8 bases respectively, with 28 bases between them. The CDR3 has 18 amino acids. This CDR3 is CASSVRLSGYVNFDEQFF. In nucleotides, the CDR3 is TGTGCCAGCAGCGTACGACTTAGCGGCTACGTTAATTTTGATGAGCAGTTCTTC.

This clonotype was counted ten times or more. The chain uses TRBV7-9 and TRBJ2-5; 7 nucleotides line up with TRBD2. With 4 bases clipped from V and 5 bases from J, the junction kept 7 bases outside the gene matches. The germline V gene has CDR1 SEHNR and CDR2 FQNEAQ (reference sequence). There are 14 residues in the CDR3. For the CDR3, the DNA is TGTGCCAGCAGCTCAAGGACTAGAAAGGAGACCCAGTACTTC. Translating gives CASSSRTRKETQYF.

This clonotype showed up just a few times. V is TRBV19 and J is TRBJ1-1, with D possibly matching TRBD1 (5 bases). Trimming stripped 3 bases from V and 4 bases from J, with 15 bases between. The germline V gene encodes CDR1 LNHDA and CDR2 SQIVND (reference sequence). CDR3 length equals 15 residues. The DNA for the CDR3 is TGTGCCAGTAGTATGATGTACGACGGGGGCACTGAAGCTTTCTTT. Protein product: CASSMMYDGGTEAFF. Full variable domain (remainder filled in from reference TRBV19 and TRBJ1-1): DGGITQSPKYLFRKEGQNVTLSCEQNLNHDAMYWYRQDPGQGLRLIYYSQIVNDFQKGDIAEGYSVSREKKESFPLTVTSAQKNPTAFYLCASSMMYDGGTEAFFGQGTRLTVV.

This clonotype was detected many times. The chain has TRBV6-5 and TRBJ1-6; D call uncertain. V lost 5 bases, J lost 8 bases, and 19 bases lay in between. Germline V gene sequence: CDR1 MNHEY, CDR2 SVGAGI. The CDR3 sequence is 16 residues long. CDR3 sequence (DNA): TGTGCCAGCAGTCAGCGGATCGGGATGGGTTATTCACCCCTCCACTTT. Its translation is CASSQRIGMGYSPLHF.

Turning to this clonotype: A much larger clonotype is one base distant, so this may be a read error. CDR3 amino acids: CASIPSREWEIQYF. Written as DNA, the CDR3 is TGTGCCAGCATCCCCAGCAGGGAATGGGAGATCCAGTACTTC. V usage is TRBV5-3 and J usage is TRBJ2-5; D assignment may be TRBD1 or TRBD2 (5 bases each). TRBV5-3 is assigned to the ORF class and has an uncertain function. The CDR3 totals 14 residues.

This clonotype showed up many times. J is TRBJ2-5 and V is TRBV30, with D perhaps TRBD1 (5 bases). The CDR3 consists of 13 residues. The germline gives CDR1 GTSNPN, CDR2 SVGIG (reference sequence). The ends were cut back, 1 base at V and 2 bases at J, with 8 bases in the middle. CDR3 DNA sequence: TGTGCCTGGAGTGCCCGACAGCAAGAGACCCAGTACTTC. Its translation: CAWSARQQETQYF.

This clonotype was recorded many times. The rearrangement joins TRBV15 to TRBJ1-5; no firm D call. CDR3 length: 14 residues. The V gene lost 0 bases and the J gene lost 3 bases, with 6 bases spanning the gap. Germline values: CDR1 LNHNV, CDR2 YYDKDF (reference sequence). The CDR3 sequence: CATSRDLSNQPQHF. As DNA, the CDR3 is TGTGCCACCAGCAGAGACCTCTCCAATCAGCCCCAGCATTTT.

J is TRBJ2-5 and V is TRBV24-1; 12 positions agree with TRBD2. The CDR3 sequence is 15 residues long. Germline CDR1 is KGHDR and CDR2 is SFDVKD. V was pared by 5 bases and J by 5 bases, with 5 bases of the junction left unmatched. The CDR3, as DNA: TGTGCCACCAGTGGTCTAGCGGGGGGGCTGGAGACCCAGTACTTC. Protein sequence: CATSGLAGGLETQYF.

As to this clonotype: This may come from a read error, since a much larger clone is one base off. The V and J genes are TRBV20-1 and TRBJ1-6, with D unclear. V shed 5 bases and J shed 0 bases, with 11 bases lying between them. Germline-derived CDR1 and CDR2 are DFQATT and SNEGSKA (reference sequence). The CDR3 has 15 amino acids. Here the CDR3 DNA reads TGCAGTGCTCCTGACGGGAGCTCCTATAATTCACCCCTCCACTTT. It codes for CSAPDGSSYNSPLHF.

This clonotype was counted many times. The rearrangement joins TRBV3-1 to TRBJ1-2; D not certain. The germline V gene encodes CDR1 LGHDT and CDR2 YNNKEL (reference sequence). V was trimmed by 6 bases and J by 4 bases, leaving 12 bases between them. This CDR3 contains 13 residues. The DNA of the CDR3 is TGTGCCAGCAGAGGCCCAGGCGCCTATGGCTACACCTTC. This gives the protein CASRGPGAYGYTF.

This clonotype was counted ten times or more. J is TRBJ2-3 and V is TRBV2; 13 positions match TRBD2. Germline CDR1 and CDR2: SNHLY and FYNNEI. Losses at the gene ends were 8 bases for V and 1 base for J; bases not matched to a gene: 3. This CDR3 spans 15 amino acids. The CDR3 loop is CASHGTSGGTDTQYF. The DNA for the CDR3 is TGTGCCAGCCATGGGACTAGCGGGGGCACAGATACGCAGTATTTT.

This chain links TRBV12-5 with TRBJ1-5, with D perhaps matching TRBD1 (6 bases). Trimming left V 6 bases short and J 0 bases short, with 12 bases between. The V gene's germline CDR1 is LGHNT and CDR2 FRNRAP. The CDR3 is 15 amino acids. CDR3 DNA: TGTGCTAGTGGGCGCGGACAGTATAGCAATCAGCCCCAGCATTTT. Translated: CASGRGQYSNQPQHF. The full variable domain, in which reference TRBV12-5 and TRBJ1-5 provide the parts outside the CDR3, is DARVTQTPRHKVTEMGQEVTMRCQPILGHNTVFWYRQTMMQGLELLAYFRNRAPLDDSGMPKDRFSAEMPDATLATLKIQPSEPRDSAVYFCASGRGQYSNQPQHFGDGTRLSIL.

The chain employs TRBV6-6 and TRBJ1-1; D is unclear. The V and J ends lost 5 bases and 4 bases respectively, with 8 bases between them. CDR3 length: 12 residues. Per germline, CDR1 MNHNY and CDR2 SVGAGI (reference sequence). CDR3 DNA sequence: TGTGCCAGCAGTCCGAGGGTCACTGAAGCTTTCTTT. This gives the protein CASSPRVTEAFF.

This clonotype has more than one count but fewer than ten. The chain carries TRBV3-1 and TRBJ2-7; perhaps TRBD2 as D (5 bases). CDR1 and CDR2 (germline): LGHDT, YNNKEL (reference sequence). This CDR3 is 18 amino acids long. The V and J ends lost 0 bases and 0 bases respectively, with 18 bases between them. CDR3 nucleotides: TGTGCCAGCAGCCAAGATCCCGAGCGGCAGCCCCTCTCCTACGAGCAGTACTTC. It is translated as CASSQDPERQPLSYEQYF.

In its sample, this clonotype was seen many times. The genes are TRBV9 and TRBJ1-6, with a weak D call TRBD1 (5 bases). Germline V lookup: CDR1 SGDLS, CDR2 YYNGEE. V was shortened by 4 bases and J by 3 bases, with 11 bases between the two germline ends. The CDR3 is made up of 15 amino acids. The CDR3: CASSLGRGYNSPLHF. CDR3 nucleotide sequence: TGTGCCAGCAGCCTCGGGAGGGGCTATAATTCACCCCTCCACTTT.

This clonotype was counted only a few times. The chain links TRBV7-6 to TRBJ2-7; no clear D. Germline CDR1 SGHVS, CDR2 FNYEAQ. The CDR3 has 12 residues. The V end lost 4 bases, the J end lost 5 bases, and 9 bases lay between the germline ends. Here the CDR3 reads CASSSSMHEQYF. The CDR3 bases are TGTGCCAGCAGCTCCTCGATGCACGAGCAGTACTTC.

The table lists this clonotype with many counts. The J gene is TRBJ1-1, the V gene TRBV5-5; D unclear. Trimming removed 1 base from V and 0 bases from J, with 16 bases in between. This CDR3 is 17 amino acids long. Germline loops: CDR1 SGHKS, CDR2 YYEKEE (reference sequence). CDR3 protein: CASSLRVPGTMNTEAFF. CDR3 coding DNA: TGTGCCAGCAGCTTGCGAGTGCCGGGAACCATGAACACTGAAGCTTTCTTT.

In its sample, this clonotype was seen a few times. The J gene is TRBJ2-2, the V gene TRBV19; 13 positions agree with TRBD2. Germline assignment: CDR1 LNHDA and CDR2 SQIVND (reference sequence). This CDR3 has 19 amino acids. V lost 3 bases, J lost 7 bases, and 14 bases stayed unmatched. The CDR3 nucleotides read TGTGCCAGTAGTATGTTGGAGTGGACTAGCGGGAGTTTTGGCGGGGAGCTGTTTTTT. Its protein is CASSMLEWTSGSFGGELFF.

Many counts were recorded for this clonotype. J is TRBJ2-3 and V is TRBV4-3; D not certain. The germline gives CDR1 LGHNA, CDR2 YSLEER. Between the trimmed V and J ends, which lost 1 base and 1 base, there was a span of 12 bases. This CDR3 comprises 16 residues. Written as DNA, the CDR3 is TGCGCCAGCAGCCAAGGGGTCCTCCGGGGCACAGATACGCAGTATTTT. Encoded protein: CASSQGVLRGTDTQYF.

There are many counts of this clonotype. V gene TRBV3-1 combines with J gene TRBJ2-5; no firm D call. The V and J ends lost 6 bases and 10 bases respectively, with 15 bases between them. Germline assignment: CDR1 LGHDT and CDR2 YNNKEL (reference sequence). The CDR3 is made up of 12 amino acids. The CDR3 here is CASRSVSADQYF. The CDR3 region has the DNA TGTGCCAGCAGATCAGTCAGCGCTGACCAGTACTTC.

CDR3 sequence: CASSSHRANVLTF. For the CDR3, the DNA is TGTGCCAGCAGCTCGCACAGGGCCAACGTCCTGACTTTC. The rearrangement uses TRBV7-9 and TRBJ2-6; D is ambiguous. Germline V gene sequence: CDR1 SEHNR, CDR2 FQNEAQ (reference sequence). The CDR3 sequence is 13 residues long. V lost 4 bases to trimming and J lost 5 bases, with 6 bases between them.

V and J are TRBV3-1 and TRBJ1-4, with no clear D. The CDR3 runs to 11 residues. Germline CDR1 and CDR2: LGHDT and YNNKEL (reference sequence). The V and J ends lost 0 bases and 8 bases respectively, with 1 base between them. CDR3 amino acids: CASSQDEKLFF. Written as DNA, the CDR3 is TGTGCCAGCAGCCAAGACGAAAAACTGTTTTTT.

The table lists this clonotype with a few counts. The chain uses TRBV6-5 and TRBJ2-5; 9 bases align to TRBD1. The germline CDR1 and CDR2 sequences are MNHEY and SVGAGI. The CDR3 is made up of 16 amino acids. V was clipped by 6 bases and J by 4 bases; unmatched bases: 12. The DNA for the CDR3 is TGTGCCAGCAGACAGAAGACAGGGGGGTGGGGAGAGACCCAGTACTTC. Its translation: CASRQKTGGWGETQYF.

This clonotype was seen only a few times. This chain uses TRBV5-5 with TRBJ1-4; D gene uncertain. This CDR3 is built from 14 residues. Trimming took off 1 base at V and 6 bases at J, with 10 bases between the two ends. CDR1 is SGHKS and CDR2 is YYEKEE in the germline V gene (reference sequence). CDR3 bases: TGTGCCAGCAGCTTGTGGGCAGGATATGAAAAACTGTTTTTT. Amino acid sequence: CASSLWAGYEKLFF.

This rearrangement joins TRBV13 to TRBJ1-1; TRBD1 matches 8 bases. The V and J ends lost 2 bases and 0 bases, in that order; junction bases with no gene match: 8. This CDR3 contains 17 residues. Germline V gene sequence: CDR1 PRHDT, CDR2 FYEKMQ (reference sequence). CDR3 sequence reads: CASSLIAGQGVNTEAFF. CDR3 in DNA: TGTGCCAGCAGCTTAATAGCCGGACAGGGTGTGAACACTGAAGCTTTCTTT. Drawing the rest from reference TRBV13 and TRBJ1-1, the complete variable domain is AAGVIQSPRHLIKEKRETATLKCYPIPRHDTVYWYQQGPGQDPQFLISFYEKMQSDKGSIPDRFSAQQFSDYHSELNMSSLELGDSALYFCASSLIAGQGVNTEAFFGQGTRLTVV.